The 28 T cell receptor beta chains below all came from one sample that was sequenced in a study of graft-versus-host responses after intestinal transplantation. Antigens of these TCRs are unknown. The method was immunoSEQ multiplex PCR; TCRdb's version includes in-frame clones alone and lacks a portion of them. The sample records tens of thousands of clones, around nine tenths being singletons. Sequenced material: unstimulated CD8+ T cells sorted from spleen or lymph node cells, taken before intestinal transplant. The receptors were gathered from a human donor who received an intestinal transplant.

The V and J genes are TRBV7-9 and TRBJ2-5, with 8 bases that match TRBD2. Losses at the gene ends were 6 bases for V and 5 bases for J; bases not matched to a gene: 5. CDR3 length: 13 amino acids. Germline CDR1 is SEHNR and CDR2 is FQNEAQ (reference sequence). CDR3 sequence (DNA): TGTGCCAGCAGATCTAGACTAGCGGAGACCCAGTACTTC. It translates to CASRSRLAETQYF. The full variable domain, in which reference TRBV7-9 and TRBJ2-5 provide the parts outside the CDR3, is DTGVSQNPRHKITKRGQNVTFRCDPISEHNRLYWYRQTLGQGPEFLTYFQNEAQLEKSRLLSDRFSAERPKGSFSTLEIQRTEQGDSAMYLCASRSRLAETQYFGPGTRLLVL.

Written as DNA, the CDR3 is TGTGCCAGCAGCTTCTTCGGGAGGTTAGGCGAGCAGTACTTC. This encodes CASSFFGRLGEQYF. The rearrangement links TRBV5-4 to TRBJ2-7; 7 bases match TRBD2. Germline loops: CDR1 SGHNT, CDR2 YYREEE (reference sequence). This CDR3 has 14 residues. V lost 2 bases and J lost 6; bases outside the gene matches: 8.

This chain joins TRBV19 and TRBJ1-1, with D unclear. The ends were cut back, 5 bases at V and 4 bases at J, with 14 bases in the middle. The CDR3 consists of 14 residues. Germline loops: CDR1 LNHDA, CDR2 SQIVND (reference sequence). The CDR3 coding sequence is TGTGCCAGTAGTCCCCCGGGGTATGGCACTGAAGCTTTCTTT. It is translated as CASSPPGYGTEAFF.

This CDR3 is CASSVVRDTDTQYF. DNA of the CDR3: TGTGCCAGCAGCGTTGTCAGGGACACAGATACGCAGTATTTT. The rearrangement uses TRBV9 and TRBJ2-3; D may be TRBD1 (5 bases). V lost 2 bases to trimming and J lost 2 bases, with 9 bases between them. Germline V gives CDR1 SGDLS, CDR2 YYNGEE. This CDR3 is built from 14 residues.

The chain couples TRBV19 to TRBJ2-1, with D possibly matching TRBD2 (6 bases). Trimming shortened V by 6 bases and J by 6 bases, and 12 bases separated the two germline ends. The germline gives CDR1 LNHDA, CDR2 SQIVND (reference sequence). The CDR3 has 13 amino acids. The CDR3 nucleotides are TGTGCCAGTAGCCAGGGAGGTTTCAATGAGCAGTTCTTC. Protein sequence: CASSQGGFNEQFF.

The chain recombines TRBV27 with TRBJ2-7; 7 positions agree with TRBD2. The CDR3 covers 14 residues. Germline CDR1 is MNHEY and CDR2 is SMNVEV (reference sequence). After removal of 0 bases from V and 4 bases from J, the junction contained 3 bases not matched to a gene. The CDR3 DNA sequence: TGTGCCAGCAGTTTATCGATGGGAGGGTACGAGCAGTACTTC. It codes for CASSLSMGGYEQYF.

CDR3 DNA: TGTGCCAGCAGCTTACTAGCGAGGTCAAACTACGAGCAGTACTTC. Its protein product is CASSLLARSNYEQYF. The chain links TRBV7-2 to TRBJ2-7; the D gene is possibly TRBD2 (6 bases). There are 15 residues in the CDR3. Germline CDR1 reads SGHTA; CDR2 reads FQGNSA. Deletions cut 2 bases from V and 3 bases from J, with 14 bases between.

As to this clone: Other DNA sequences within the sample encode an identical CDR3. The V call is TRBV28, the J call TRBJ1-3; TRBD1 is a possible D gene (6 bases). V lost 3 bases, J lost 4 bases, and 16 bases lay in between. Germline-derived CDR1 and CDR2 are MDHEN and SYDVKM. The CDR3 is 16 amino acids. The CDR3 bases are TGTGCCAGCAGTTTTTCAGGGGAGTTGTCCGGAAACACCATATATTTT. Its translation is CASSFSGELSGNTIYF.

This clone was detected only once. This rearrangement joins TRBV4-1 to TRBJ1-6; 11 bases are a match to TRBD1. Losses at the gene ends were 0 bases for V and 9 bases for J; bases not matched to a gene: 1. The CDR3 has 15 residues. Germline V gives CDR1 MGHRA, CDR2 YSYEKL. Here the CDR3 reads CASSQEGQGASPLHF. The CDR3 bases are TGCGCCAGCAGCCAAGAAGGACAGGGGGCTTCACCCCTCCACTTT.

The J gene is TRBJ2-7, the V gene TRBV28; D possibly corresponds to TRBD2 (6 bases). This CDR3 has 17 amino acids. V was pared by 4 bases and J by 1 base, with 20 bases between. Germline-derived CDR1 and CDR2 are MDHEN and SYDVKM. The DNA of the CDR3 is TGTGCCAGCAGTTACGGGAGACGGAACCCCCTTTCCTACGAGCAGTACTTC. Translating it yields CASSYGRRNPLSYEQYF.

J is TRBJ1-2 and V is TRBV27; 11 positions match TRBD1. V gave up 3 bases and J gave up 4 bases; unmatched junction bases: 4. The CDR3 totals 15 residues. CDR1 MNHEY and CDR2 SMNVEV come from the germline V gene (reference sequence). CDR3 coding DNA: TGTGCCAGCAGTTTGGGACAGGGGGGAGGCTATGGCTACACCTTC. This translates into CASSLGQGGGYGYTF.

The chain recombines TRBV30 with TRBJ1-1, with D possibly matching TRBD1 (6 bases). Germline CDR1 and CDR2: GTSNPN and SVGIG (reference sequence). The CDR3 length is 13 residues. Trimming removed 3 bases from V and 4 bases from J, with 12 bases in between. The CDR3 reads CAWSTGQGTEAFF. For the CDR3, the DNA is TGTGCCTGGAGCACAGGGCAGGGCACTGAAGCTTTCTTT.

The chain joins TRBV4-1 to TRBJ2-7; D is possibly TRBD2 (6 bases). Germline CDR1 reads MGHRA; CDR2 reads YSYEKL. Trimming shortened V by 0 bases and J by 4 bases, and 19 bases separated the two germline ends. This CDR3 contains 17 residues. CDR3 coding DNA: TGCGCCAGCAGCCAAGAGGCGTTTGGGGGGTCGTCTTACGAGCAGTACTTC. It is translated as CASSQEAFGGSSYEQYF.

The V call is TRBV6-4, the J call TRBJ2-3; 10 nucleotides align to TRBD2. The CDR3 consists of 15 residues. Trimming at V came to 5 bases and at J to 0 bases, leaving 2 bases not matched to a gene. CDR1 and CDR2 (germline): MRHNA, SNTAGT. CDR3 DNA sequence: TGTGCCAGCAGTAGCGGGAGGGCTAGCACAGATACGCAGTATTTT. The encoded protein is CASSSGRASTDTQYF.

The genes are TRBV6-5 and TRBJ1-5; no clear D gene. CDR3 length: 13 amino acids. Germline V gene sequence: CDR1 MNHEY, CDR2 SVGAGI. Between the trimmed V and J ends, which lost 3 bases and 6 bases, there was a span of 9 bases. This CDR3 is CASSYREGQPQHF. The DNA of the CDR3 is TGTGCCAGCAGTTATCGGGAAGGTCAGCCCCAGCATTTT.

This clone occurred once. Other DNA sequences within the sample encode an identical CDR3. This chain links TRBV5-4 with TRBJ1-1, with TRBD1 identical over 9 bases. The CDR3 is made up of 18 amino acids. V trimming: 4 bases; J trimming: 1 base; junction bases outside the gene matches: 14. Germline V gene data show CDR1 as SGHNT and CDR2 as YYREEE (reference sequence). DNA of the CDR3: TGTGCCAGCAGCCTGGGGGTGACAGGGGGAATGACGAACACTGAAGCTTTCTTT. Translating gives CASSLGVTGGMTNTEAFF.

This rearrangement joins TRBV12-5 to TRBJ2-2, with D tentatively TRBD2 (7 bases). The CDR3 consists of 16 residues. The ends were cut back, 0 bases at V and 5 bases at J, with 13 bases in the middle. The V gene's germline CDR1 is LGHNT and CDR2 FRNRAP. For the CDR3, the DNA is TGTGCTAGTGGTTTGGTAACGGGGGGCGGAACCGGGGAGCTGTTTTTT. As protein: CASGLVTGGGTGELFF.

The genes are TRBV5-1 and TRBJ1-1; perhaps TRBD1 as D (6 bases). The germline CDR1 and CDR2 sequences are SGHRS and YFSETQ. The CDR3 is 11 residues long. Trimming took off 4 bases at V and 8 bases at J, with 9 bases between the two ends. The CDR3 reads CASSAGTEAFF. CDR3 DNA sequence: TGCGCCAGCAGCGCAGGGACAGAAGCTTTCTTT.

This rearrangement joins TRBV7-9 to TRBJ1-2, with D unclear. CDR1 and CDR2 (germline): SEHNR, FQNEAQ (reference sequence). The CDR3 contains 13 residues. The V gene lost 0 bases and the J gene lost 4 bases, with 6 bases spanning the gap. The CDR3 region is CASSLAAGYGYTF. Here the CDR3 DNA reads TGTGCCAGCAGCTTAGCTGCGGGCTATGGCTACACCTTC.

The rearrangement uses TRBV5-1 and TRBJ2-7; the D is unclear. Looked up from germline, CDR1 is SGHRS and CDR2 is YFSETQ. Trimming pared 0 bases from V and 3 bases from J, leaving 10 bases between. This CDR3 comprises 14 residues. CDR3 DNA sequence: TGCGCCAGCAGCTTGGCAGGCAGCAGCTACGAGCAGTACTTC. As protein: CASSLAGSSYEQYF.

A remark on this clone: This CDR3 is also generated by other DNA sequences in the sample. J is TRBJ2-7 and V is TRBV19; the match to TRBD1 covers 8 bases. CDR3 length: 13 amino acids. V shed 5 bases, J shed 3 bases, and the junction held 3 bases outside the gene matches. Germline V gives CDR1 LNHDA, CDR2 SQIVND (reference sequence). In DNA form, the CDR3 reads TGTGCCAGTAGTTCTACAGGGGGCTACGAGCAGTACTTC. Protein: CASSSTGGYEQYF.

The V call is TRBV2, the J call TRBJ2-1; 8 nucleotides line up with TRBD2. With 10 bases clipped from V and 3 bases from J, the junction kept 5 bases outside the gene matches. CDR1 is SNHLY, CDR2 FYNNEI, per germline. This CDR3 region has 13 residues. CDR3 nucleotides: TGTGCCATCTTAGCGGGGCTCTACAATGAGCAGTTCTTC. As protein: CAILAGLYNEQFF.

This chain joins TRBV19 and TRBJ2-3, with 7 bases identical to TRBD2. From germline, CDR1 is LNHDA and CDR2 SQIVND (reference sequence). After removal of 3 bases from V and 2 bases from J, the junction contained 5 bases not matched to a gene. The CDR3 covers 15 residues. Here the CDR3 DNA reads TGTGCCAGTAGTATTAGACTAGCCCACACAGATACGCAGTATTTT. It translates to CASSIRLAHTDTQYF.

V usage is TRBV28 and J usage is TRBJ1-5; D uncertain. V gave up 2 bases and J gave up 2 bases, with 13 bases separating them. CDR1 MDHEN and CDR2 SYDVKM come from the germline V gene. The CDR3 runs 16 residues. CDR3 bases: TGTGCCAGCAGTTTACTCGGGATTCGGGGCAATCAGCCCCAGCATTTT. Its protein product is CASSLLGIRGNQPQHF.

This sequence joins TRBV7-7 and TRBJ2-5; 9 positions agree with TRBD1. The better agreement between TRBJ2-7 and the DNA end casts doubt on the J call. Germline CDR1 and CDR2: SSHAT and FNYEAQ (reference sequence). The CDR3 is 15 residues long. The CDR3 region is CASSPGTGSSYEQYF. As DNA, the CDR3 is TGTGCCAGCAGCCCAGGGACAGGGAGCTCCTACGAGCAGTACTTC.

J is TRBJ1-2 and V is TRBV7-9; D remains ambiguous. Germline V gene sequence: CDR1 SEHNR, CDR2 FQNEAQ (reference sequence). This CDR3 is built from 14 residues. Trimming pared 4 bases from V and 7 bases from J, leaving 16 bases between. The DNA of the CDR3 is TGTGCCAGCAGCTCCTCGGGATCGGCGAGTGGCTACACCTTC. It specifies CASSSSGSASGYTF. The whole variable domain, filled in from reference TRBV7-9 and TRBJ1-2, reads DTGVSQNPRHKITKRGQNVTFRCDPISEHNRLYWYRQTLGQGPEFLTYFQNEAQLEKSRLLSDRFSAERPKGSFSTLEIQRTEQGDSAMYLCASSSSGSASGYTFGSGTRLTVV.

This clone was detected only a few times. The chain recombines TRBV4-3 with TRBJ1-2, with 9 nucleotides matching TRBD1. The CDR3 extends over 14 amino acids. Per germline, CDR1 LGHNA and CDR2 YSLEER. V shed 3 bases and J 4 bases; nucleotides not matched to a gene: 3. The CDR3 here is CASSQRTGVYGYTF. The CDR3 DNA reads as TGCGCCAGCAGCCAGAGGACAGGGGTCTATGGCTACACCTTC.

This chain uses TRBV27 with TRBJ1-5; TRBD1 aligns across 7 bases. Looked up from germline, CDR1 is MNHEY and CDR2 is SMNVEV (reference sequence). The CDR3 runs to 14 residues. V shed 8 bases, J shed 0 bases, and the junction held 4 bases outside the gene matches. CDR3 coding DNA: TGTGCCAGCGGAGACAGGGATAGCAATCAGCCCCAGCATTTT. Amino acids: CASGDRDSNQPQHF.